This T cell receptor (beta chain) appears in the sequencing data of a study of radiation and T cells in renal cell carcinoma. Study-wide results and limits: Without pretreatment biopsies, baseline tumor clonotype presence was undetermined.

Points on this clone: Its antigen is still unknown.

The protocol was immunoSEQ multiplex PCR, while the TCRdb copy is restricted to in-frame clones and leaves out a portion. This sample has some 50,000 clones, with more than 80% found just once. As for time point: blood 2 weeks post-SBRT. Treatment meaning: 15 Gy SBRT to primary tumor, nephrectomy 4 weeks later. V shed 3 bases, J shed 8 bases, and the junction held 7 bases outside the gene matches. This CDR3 has 14 residues. CDR1 and CDR2 (germline): SEHNR, FQNEAQ (reference sequence). The sample consisted of blood, taken from a patient whose treatment included radiotherapy and nephrectomy. The sequence was collected from a woman in her 70s with renal cell carcinoma. The V and J genes are TRBV7-9 and TRBJ1-1, with 9 nucleotides matching TRBD1. The CDR3 loop is CASSLGQGSEEAFF. CDR3 nucleotide sequence: TGTGCCAGCAGCTTGGGACAGGGTAGCGAAGAAGCTTTCTTT. Supplemented by reference TRBV7-9 and TRBJ1-1, the full variable domain reads DTGVSQNPRHKITKRGQNVTFRCDPISEHNRLYWYRQTLGQGPEFLTYFQNEAQLEKSRLLSDRFSAERPKGSFSTLEIQRTEQGDSAMYLCASSLGQGSEEAFFGQGTRLTVV.